The next 7 T cell receptor beta chains were all read from a single sample in a study of shared clonotypes between healthy human individuals. Data came from immunoSEQ multiplex PCR; TCRdb stores just in-frame clones and leaves some out. The data contain hundreds of thousands of clones, approximately 79% of them singletons. The sequencing input was memory CD4+ T cells sorted from blood. Subset described: CD45RA-negative fraction. These receptors were collected from a woman in her 30s in good health.

This clone was counted at least ten times. The chain employs TRBV4-2 and TRBJ2-5; 14 nucleotides match TRBD2. The CDR3 spans 21 residues. In germline, CDR1 is LGHNA, CDR2 YNFKEQ. J lost 0 bases, V lost 6 bases, and 18 bases had no gene match. The CDR3 protein is CASSQLRTGLAGAGDQETQYF. DNA for the CDR3: TGTGCCAGCAGTCAACTCCGAACGGGACTAGCGGGAGCGGGGGACCAAGAGACCCAGTACTTC.

This clone was seen more than once but under ten times. The chain joins TRBV7-2 to TRBJ2-7, with D hard to call. CDR3 length equals 13 residues. Trimming removed 5 bases at V and 0 bases at J, with 8 bases between. CDR1 is SGHTA, CDR2 FQGNSA, per germline. The CDR3 DNA is TGTGCCAGCAGCCCCCTGAGCTCCTACGAGCAGTACTTC. Protein: CASSPLSSYEQYF. The entire variable domain, with the rest obtained from reference TRBV7-2 and TRBJ2-7, is as follows: GAGVSQSPSNKVTEKGKDVELRCDPISGHTALYWYRQSLGQGLEFLIYFQGNSAPDKSGLPSDRFSAERTGGSVSTLTIQRTQQEDSAVYLCASSPLSSYEQYFGPGTRLTVT.

The chain recombines TRBV7-9 with TRBJ2-1; a weak D match, TRBD1 (5 bases). The CDR3 has 14 amino acids. CDR1 and CDR2 (germline): SEHNR, FQNEAQ (reference sequence). V lost 0 bases, J lost 6 bases, and 9 bases lay in between. For the CDR3, the DNA is TGTGCCAGCAGCTTAGCCTGGGGCAGCAATGAGCAGTTCTTC. Translated: CASSLAWGSNEQFF.

This clone has only a few counts. The genes are TRBV2 and TRBJ2-7; D unclear. The ends were cut back, 8 bases at V and 3 bases at J, with 11 bases in the middle. This CDR3 is built from 12 residues. Germline V lookup: CDR1 SNHLY, CDR2 FYNNEI. The CDR3 region has the DNA TGTGCCAGCGGACGACTTAGCTACGAGCAGTACTTC. Its protein product is CASGRLSYEQYF. The variable domain in full, with the rest retrieved from reference TRBV2 and TRBJ2-7, is EPEVTQTPSHQVTQMGQEVILRCVPISNHLYFYWYRQILGQKVEFLVSFYNNEISEKSEIFDDQFSVERPDGSNFTLKIRSTKLEDSAMYFCASGRLSYEQYFGPGTRLTVT.

The CDR3, as DNA: TGTGCCAGCTCGTTTAGCGGGACGGGGGAGACCCAGTACTTC. This sequence encodes CASSFSGTGETQYF. The chain joins TRBV18 to TRBJ2-5; 8 bases are shared with TRBD2. Germline CDR1 and CDR2: KGHSH and LQKENI. Germline trimming cut 6 bases from V and 5 bases from J; bases unmatched to any gene: 8. CDR3 length equals 14 residues.

This chain uses TRBV11-2 with TRBJ1-1, with 7 bases that match TRBD1. With 1 base clipped from V and 9 bases from J, the junction kept 2 bases outside the gene matches. The CDR3 totals 12 residues. CDR1 and CDR2 from the germline V gene are SGHAT and FQNNGV. CDR3 residues: CASSLVRGKAFF. The DNA of the CDR3 is TGTGCCAGCAGCTTAGTCAGGGGGAAAGCTTTCTTT.

The V and J genes are TRBV19 and TRBJ1-5; D perhaps matches TRBD1 (6 bases). Trimming removed 4 bases at V and 9 bases at J, with 22 bases between. The CDR3 sequence is 16 residues long. Germline assignment: CDR1 LNHDA and CDR2 SQIVND (reference sequence). The CDR3 protein is CASSKQGGGGWWPQHF. CDR3 sequence (DNA): TGTGCCAGTAGTAAACAGGGAGGCGGTGGGTGGTGGCCCCAGCATTTT.